This is a list of T cell receptor beta chains from one sample in a study of graft-versus-host responses after intestinal transplantation. Using immunoSEQ multiplex PCR, the repertoire was profiled, and TCRdb retains in-frame clones only, with some absent. The data contain fewer than 25,000 clones, roughly 44% of them singletons. The sequenced sample was alloreactive CD8+ T cells from a mixed lymphocyte reaction culture, obtained before transplantation. Every receptor here comes from a human patient who was an organ donor for intestinal transplantation. The CDR3 runs from the conserved cysteine through the conserved F or W. The D gene is left open where the match is weak. The size of a clone is reported for some rows only, either as once, few or many, or as a class for expanded clones.

CDR3nt	CDR3aa	v_gene	abundance	j_gene	d_gene
TGCGCCAGCAGCTTTGTACCAGCGGGATCCTACGAGCAGTACTTC	CASSFVPAGSYEQYF	TRBV5-1	NA	TRBJ2-7	TRBD2
TGTGCAAGTCAAGGGGACAGGGGACAGACCTCTGGAAACACCATATATTTT	CASQGDRGQTSGNTIYF	TRBV12-2	NA	TRBJ1-3	NA
TGTGCCAGCAGTCATCATTCGACGGGACAGCTAACCTACGAGCAGTACTTC	CASSHHSTGQLTYEQYF	TRBV4-2	NA	TRBJ2-7	TRBD1
TGTGCCACGGGACTAGCGGTATCCTACGAGCAGTACTTC	CATGLAVSYEQYF	TRBV10-3	NA	TRBJ2-7	TRBD2
TGCGCCAGCAGCCAAGTCTGGGATGGGAATCAGCCCCAGCATTTT	CASSQVWDGNQPQHF	TRBV4-3	NA	TRBJ1-5	NA
TGTGCCAGCTCACCCGAAAACCTTTATAGCAATCAGCCCCAGCATTTT	CASSPENLYSNQPQHF	TRBV18	once	TRBJ1-5	NA
TGTGCAAGTCGCTTAACGACAGGGCTCGGGTCTAACTATGGCTACACCTTC	CASRLTTGLGSNYGYTF	TRBV12-2	NA	TRBJ1-2	NA
TGTGCCAGCAGTTTAGACTGGGTAGATACGCAGTATTTT	CASSLDWVDTQYF	TRBV6-6	NA	TRBJ2-3	NA
TGCAGCGTTGCGCGGGACAACTACGAGCAGTACTTC	CSVARDNYEQYF	TRBV29-1	NA	TRBJ2-7	NA
TGTGCCAGCAGTTTTTTAGGGGACGAAAACTATGGCTACACCTTC	CASSFLGDENYGYTF	TRBV27	NA	TRBJ1-2	NA
TGCGCCAGCAGCCAAGTAACAGGGACAGGCAATGAGCAGTTCTTC	CASSQVTGTGNEQFF	TRBV4-1	NA	TRBJ2-1	TRBD1
TGTGCCAGCAGCTCCCGGGACAGGGGAAGTGAGACCCAGTACTTC	CASSSRDRGSETQYF	TRBV13	few	TRBJ2-5	TRBD1
TGTGCCAGCCGGGGGGGCACTGAAGCTTTCTTT	CASRGGTEAFF	TRBV6-8	few	TRBJ1-1	NA
TGTGCCAGCAGTTATTGGGACGGGGAAGCTTTCTTT	CASSYWDGEAFF	TRBV6-5	NA	TRBJ1-1	NA
TGTGCCAGCAGGGAGACAGGGAACACTGAAGCTTTCTTT	CASRETGNTEAFF	TRBV6-4	once	TRBJ1-1	NA
TGCGCCCGCACCGGGACCAGCGGGGCCACAGATACGCAGCATTTT	CARTGTSGATDTQHF	TRBV5-1	NA	TRBJ1-5	NA